This T cell receptor beta chain derives from a study of shared clonotypes between healthy human individuals (dated by TCRdb to about 2020). Study-wide context: The cohort comprised a couple of women and a few men aged 18 to 49 years. For each donor, CD4 naive and CD4 memory were each run on three plates, CD8 naive on two plates, and CD8 memory on one plate. Blood TCR repertoires of roughly 5 healthy adults were deeply sequenced to estimate repertoire size and the extent of clonotype sharing between individuals. To increase sequencing depth and limit assay-specific biases, different laboratories used diverse techniques to prepare libraries and sequence TCR repertoires. Leukapheresis yielded between about 0.85 and 9.5 billion PBMCs per donor.

The investigation overall reported the following: Even with the large sequencing depth, rarefaction of the sorted-subset datasets indicated that sequencing was incomplete. The genetic and exposure-history diversity represented was limited by the small number of donors. Clonotypes shared by all four sorted-subset donors showed higher generation probabilities than non-shared clonotypes. When a handful of donors were compared, the shared fraction of clonotypes was roughly 5% for naive CD4, around 4% for naive CD8, 2% to 2.5% for memory CD4, and around 0.4% for memory CD8. Only blood was sampled, and tissue TCR repertoires likely differ from those in blood. Larger estimated clonotype richness was generally found for naive subsets than for memory subsets. Based on pairwise subsampling, the degree of clonotype sharing among donors was expected to be affected by sequencing depth.

Comment on this clone: The target of this receptor is not known. Per-nucleotide qualities are absent, and no much larger clonotype sits a single base away.

Using the deep immunoSEQ assay, TCR CDR3 regions were amplified from genomic DNA by multiplex PCR. Extracted genomic DNA from each cell subset was distributed evenly across all wells of several immunoSEQ 96-well plates, and each plate was treated as a replicate. For sorted subsets, 200 to 250 ng of genomic DNA, equivalent to about 30,000 T cell genomes, went into each replicate PCR. Purified libraries were quantified with a Qubit 3.0 fluorometer, sized on a Bioanalyzer 2100, and re-quantified with the KAPA Library Quantification kit. Every immunoSEQ 96-well plate was sequenced on a separate single-read 150-cycle Illumina NextSeq 550 flow cell. The paper's data handling went like this. The immunoSEQ output contained only junctional sequences without quality scores, so filtering could not match that applied to full-length reads. To assign V/J genes and CDR3, sequences were annotated against IMGT germline references using PyIR, a Python wrapper for IgBLAST v1.9. Reads were removed for weak V/J assignments (E-value above 1e-6), missing CDR3, stop codons, out-of-frame junctions, or ambiguous translated residues. V3J clonotypes were defined as sequences sharing the same inferred V gene, J gene, and CDR3 amino acid sequence. To compute the percentage overlap between repertoires, the number of shared unique clonotypes was divided by the size of the smaller repertoire. Three approaches were used to assess repertoire richness: RTK rarefaction, the Chao1 estimator, and Recon v2.1 estimates of unobserved clonotypes. Generation probabilities for all TCRbeta clonotypes obtained by the gDNA method from a handful of donors were computed using OLGA. This immuneACCESS table, as held by TCRdb, lists in-frame sequences with V and J called but not all clones. Of the missing ones, under half trace to an unresolved V gene in checked studies; the others have no known cause. The V and J calls and clone size are taken from that table; D and trimming were inferred from the DNA. Recorded for this sample are roughly 2,000,000 clones; around 93% of them occurred a single time. The top ten hold more than 1.5% of the sample.

For the CD8 naive samples, CD45RO-negative cells were positively selected for CCR7, yielding a CD45RA+CCR7+ population from which TemRA cells were excluded. The donors were healthy, HIV-negative adults who had no recently reported acute infections or vaccinations. Every donor was a Caucasian adult living in Nashville, Tennessee, USA. Blood was obtained by leukapheresis, after which PBMCs were separated by Ficoll-Histopaque density gradient centrifugation and cryopreserved in liquid nitrogen vapor phase. Purity and quantity of every magnetically sorted T cell population were checked by analytical flow cytometry. Genomic DNA was isolated from every sorted fraction and measured by UV absorbance on a Nanodrop 2000c. This clonotype originated in a man younger than 35 in good health. Some clones in this sample may be carry-over from other donors' samples. Sequenced input: naive CD8+ T cells from PBMCs. According to the study, the label for this sample's cell subset or site signals: CD45RA+CCR7+.

Here is the DNA: TGTGCCAGCAGCCTCTCGCCCGGGCGTGGGGAGACCCAGTACTTC. Its protein product is CASSLSPGRGETQYF. Recombination connected TRBV5-6 to TRBJ2-5; confidence is insufficient to name the D gene. The CDR3 numbers 15 residues from cysteine through phenylalanine. Solely the CDR3 DNA is kept, with 45 bases framed from the first base. CDR1 SGHDT and CDR2 YYEEEE are derived from the germline V gene. The junction carries 18 bases between V and J, which are trimmed by 4 bases and 5 bases respectively.